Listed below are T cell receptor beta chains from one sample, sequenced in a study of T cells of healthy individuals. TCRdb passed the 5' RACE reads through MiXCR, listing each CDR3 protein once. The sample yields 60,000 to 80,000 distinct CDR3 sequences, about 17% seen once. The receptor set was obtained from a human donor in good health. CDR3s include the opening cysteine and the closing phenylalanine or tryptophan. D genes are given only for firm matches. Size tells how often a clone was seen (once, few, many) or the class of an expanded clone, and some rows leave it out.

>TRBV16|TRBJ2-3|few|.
TGTGCCAGCAGCCAATTGAGGGGGAGCCGTACTAGCACAGATACGCAGTATTTT
CASSQLRGSRTSTDTQYF
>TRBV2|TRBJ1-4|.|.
TGTGCCAGTTCGTTCCTTGCTAATGAAAAACTGTTTTTT
CASSFLANEKLFF
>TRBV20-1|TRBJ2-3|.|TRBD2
TGCAGTGCTAGGCCGCCGGGCCTAGCGGGAGGAACAACTAGCACAGATACGCAGTATTTT
CSARPPGLAGGTTSTDTQYF
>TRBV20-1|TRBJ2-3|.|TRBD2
TGCAGTGCTAGGGAGTTTGGGAGGGAGGTTGGGACAGATACGCAGTATTTT
CSAREFGREVGTDTQYF
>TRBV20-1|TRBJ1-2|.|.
TGCAGTGCCGAGGACACCCTCGGGAGCTACACCTTC
CSAEDTLGSYTF
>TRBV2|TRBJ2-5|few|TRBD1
TGTGCCAGCAGTGATCCGCAGATATCAGGGGGCAGAGAGACCCAGTACTTC
CASSDPQISGGRETQYF
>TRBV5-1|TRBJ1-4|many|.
TGCGCCAGCAGCGGCGGTGAAAAACTGTTTTTT
CASSGGEKLFF
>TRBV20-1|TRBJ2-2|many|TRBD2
TGCAGTGCTAGAGAACTAGCGGGAGGGTTCGGGGAGCTGTTTTTT
CSARELAGGFGELFF
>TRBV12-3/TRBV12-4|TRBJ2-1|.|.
TGTGCCAGCAGTTTCTTATTCGACAATGAGCAGTTCTTC
CASSFLFDNEQFF
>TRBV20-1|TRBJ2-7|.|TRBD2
TGCAGTGCTAGAGATAGCAGCGGGGTTGACTACGAGCAGTACTTC
CSARDSSGVDYEQYF
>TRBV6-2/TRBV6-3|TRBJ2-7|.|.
TGTGCCAGCAGAAACGGTGGGGTCTACGAGCAGTACTTC
CASRNGGVYEQYF
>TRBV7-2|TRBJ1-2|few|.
TGTGCCAGCAGCTTAGGGATGGGCAGGGCCCGAGCTAACTATGGCTACACCTTC
CASSLGMGRARANYGYTF
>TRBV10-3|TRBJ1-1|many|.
TGTGCCATCAGTGAGTCGGAGAGGACTGAAGCTTTCTTT
CAISESERTEAFF
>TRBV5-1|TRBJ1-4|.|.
TGCGCCAGCAGCGCCTTGGAGGGGAATGAAAAACTGTTTTTT
CASSALEGNEKLFF
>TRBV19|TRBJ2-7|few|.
TGTGCCAGTAGTATACAGGGAACCACCTACGAGCAGTACTTC
CASSIQGTTYEQYF
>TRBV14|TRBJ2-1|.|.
TGTGCCAGCAGCCAGTTTCACTGGGATGAGCAGTTCTTC
CASSQFHWDEQFF
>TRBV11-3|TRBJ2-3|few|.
TGTGCCAGCAGCCTGCGTGGGAGTGGGACAGATACGCAGTATTTT
CASSLRGSGTDTQYF
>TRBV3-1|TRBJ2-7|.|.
TGTGCCAGCAGCCAAGTAGGGGAGCAGTACTTC
CASSQVGEQYF
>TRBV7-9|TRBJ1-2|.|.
TGTGCCAGCAGCTTGTCTCCTGTCGGCTACACCTTC
CASSLSPVGYTF
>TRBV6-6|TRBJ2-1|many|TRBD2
TGTGCCAGCAGGGTCGAGCGGGGGGACAGCCCGCAGTTCTTC
CASRVERGDSPQFF
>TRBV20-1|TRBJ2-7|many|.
TGCAGTGCTTATGATCAGGGTTCCATATCCTACGAGCAGTACTTC
CSAYDQGSISYEQYF
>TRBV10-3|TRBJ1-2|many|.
TGTGCCATCAGTGAGTCGAAGGCGCAAGGCTACACCTTC
CAISESKAQGYTF
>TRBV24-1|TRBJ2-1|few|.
TGTGCCACCAGTGATCCCCGGACAGAGAATGAGCAGTTCTTC
CATSDPRTENEQFF
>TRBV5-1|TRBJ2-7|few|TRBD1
TGCGCCAGCAGCTCCATGGGACAGGGCGTTGACGAGCAGTACTTC
CASSSMGQGVDEQYF
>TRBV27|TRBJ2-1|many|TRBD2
TGTGCCGCTAGGACTAGCGGGGCCCTGAGCTCCTACAATGAGCAGTTCTTC
CAARTSGALSSYNEQFF
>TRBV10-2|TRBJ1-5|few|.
TGCGCCAGCAGTGAGGGGGGGGGTACTCAGCCCCAGCATTTT
CASSEGGGTQPQHF
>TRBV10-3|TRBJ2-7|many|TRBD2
TGTGCCATCAGTGAGCCAGCGGGGAGCTCCTACGAGCAGTACTTC
CAISEPAGSSYEQYF
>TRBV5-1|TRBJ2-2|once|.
TGCGCCAGCAGTCTGGACGGGGGCCCCGGGGAGCTGTTTTTT
CASSLDGGPGELFF